This T cell receptor (beta chain) appears in the sequencing data of a study of cytomegalovirus exposure and HLA in healthy donors (dated by TCRdb to 2015 to 2018). Study-level background: An earlier analysis of several hundred of the donors reported 276 Gb of sequence data and about 120 million unique TCR beta sequences obtained from about 170 million T cells. A later genetic analysis used genome-wide SNP genotypes for about three fifths of the roughly 700 donors, treating that subset as a discovery cohort. A separate validation cohort of approximately 130 different subjects was used in addition to the approximately 640-subject first cohort. The study aimed to test whether signatures of past pathogen exposure could be identified by cataloging public T cell receptors. Across roughly 420 genotyped donors of the cohort, an average of about 220,000 unique TCR beta nucleotide sequences per donor were sequenced, and roughly a sixth of those sequences were non-productive. Rather than using new phenotypic data, the later analysis identified candidate immune exposures from TCR beta sequences and from how often those sequences occurred across donors. High-throughput TCR immunosequencing, statistical association of individual TCRs with disease status, and machine learning were combined to predict cytomegalovirus infection status. Several DR-DQ haplotypes were treated as single units for association and clustering because of strong linkage in the cohort. Both class I and class II loci were covered by HLA typing, at four-digit resolution. Every discovery cohort repertoire had been produced on one sequencing platform. An earlier analysis of 587 of the donors applied high-throughput TCR beta sequencing to assess whether each TCR beta V gene segment acted as functional or pseudogenic. Donor age, sex, ethnicity and CMV serostatus were compiled alongside the repertoire data. The number of donors typed differed by locus, with about 629-630 for A, B, C, DRB1 and DQB1, roughly 520 for DQA1, 600 to 610 for DPA1, and some 440 for DPB1. Roughly 300 gigabases of sequencing data and tens of millions of unique TCR sequences were included in an early release covering several hundred HLA-typed donors. In a later analysis, previously published TCR beta repertoires from fewer than 750 donors were re-analyzed and high-resolution HLA genotyping was added so that TCR occurrence patterns could be studied. The T cell repertoires of 550 to 850 subjects were profiled by immunosequencing and related to cytomegalovirus serostatus. Of the roughly 400 genotyped donors, 81% were placed in the genetic ancestry cluster associated with self-reported Caucasian donors. What the study reported, not specific to this receptor: Presence/absence analyses assumed roughly uniform sequencing depth across donors, an assumption that may not hold. A later analysis found that most CMV-associated TCR beta chains appeared HLA-restricted, with HLA associations seemingly driven largely by CMV exposure. In the study, 164 TCR beta chains were listed as associated with cytomegalovirus. Because HLA typing was missing for some donors at each locus, association tests included only the typed subset. In a later analysis, HLA-associated TCR beta chains showed more clonal expansion and lower generation probabilities than non-associated chains that were equally common. In a later analysis, 16,951 TCR beta sequences were associated with specific HLA alleles at a false discovery rate of 0.05. In an earlier analysis of some 640 of the donors, most TCR beta V segments were observed in productive rearrangements about 90% or about 30% of the time, broadly matching IMGT annotations. Across donors, most TCR sequences were observed very rarely, whereas some public TCRs were present in many individuals. According to a later analysis, parvovirus B19, influenza, CMV and Epstein-Barr virus appeared linked to several top co-occurrence clusters. A further reported finding was that TCR beta sequences accurately predicted the HLA-A and HLA-B alleles for most subjects in the first cohort. The classifier was reported to diagnose cytomegalovirus status with high specificity and sensitivity in both the original cohort and the validation cohort. For the cohort, immune exposure information was limited to CMV serostatus. It was suggested by the authors that the approach could potentially be generalized to other disease states and immunological phenotypes. Because counts were too low, around 18 rarely observed V segments, including chromosome 9 orphons, were left out of the earlier analysis of some 640 of the donors. A group of highly shared sequence variants was considered likely to be a technical artifact of the sequencing pipeline. In a later analysis, TCR association rates were found to vary across HLA loci, with the most associated TCRs seen for DRB1 alleles and the fewest for HLA-C alleles. In vitro tests confirmed that a few of the cytomegalovirus-associated TCR beta chains recognize cytomegalovirus antigens. Compared with the roughly 670-donor mean, donors in an Asian-associated ancestry cluster had fewer N-insertions in productive TCRs, according to a later genetic analysis. Linkage disequilibrium might explain the correlated functional status among segregating V segments, but an unknown experimental factor could not be excluded. Some IMGT-functional V segments, including TRBV6-2 and TRBV6-3, could not be told apart with the 87-base-pair reads, so those segments were excluded. Assigning TCR associations to individual alleles was difficult when HLA alleles, especially DR and DQ, strongly co-occurred. In a later genetic analysis, a missense DCLRE1C variant was associated with V-gene and J-gene trimming of TCR beta chains, and the association was replicated in an independent cohort. This cohort had only TCR beta chains sequenced, and the lack of alpha or paired-chain data limited which features could be detected.

With regard to this clone: It has no known antigen specificity. Base qualities are not provided; no much larger clone lies one nucleotide away.

Trimming costs V 0 bases and J 6 bases, and their ends lie 21 bases apart. The CDR3 covers 18 residues, taking in both the cysteine and the phenylalanine. Of all the DNA, just the CDR3 is kept, 54 bases in frame from base 1. Taken from the germline V gene, the CDR1 and CDR2 loops are LGHNA and YSLEER. The cohort was made up of 500 to 850 healthy bone marrow donors. All cohort members were sampled while nominally healthy, although unrecorded immune exposures were likely present. The donor was CMV seronegative and was included in the group of 352 seronegative cohort members. A peripheral blood sample was collected from each donor, and TCR beta sequencing was performed on peripheral blood mononuclear cells. Genomic DNA was extracted from the blood cell samples with the Qiagen DNeasy Blood Extraction Kit. The library was prepared using the immunoSEQ multiplex PCR assay. A mixture of 60 forward primers for TCR Vbeta segments and 13 reverse primers for TCR Jbeta segments was used in the multiplex PCR. A multiplex PCR assay on genomic DNA amplified the CDR3 region of rearranged TCR beta genes. Amplified TCR beta libraries were sequenced as 87-base-pair reads on the Illumina HiSeq System. The study's own analysis went as follows. A later analysis counted tens of millions of unique TCR beta chains across the 550 to 700 repertoires, and 9 million to 14 million of these chains were shared by at least two donors. Raw reads were error-corrected and collapsed into unique sequences by a nearest-neighbor algorithm in which closely related sequences were merged to remove PCR and sequencing errors. To assign V, D and J gene segments, CDR3 sequences were aligned to IMGT reference sequences. For a sequence to be retained, a match of at least six nucleotides was required to both a V gene segment and a J gene segment. Rearrangements were called productive when the CDR3 lacked stop codons and stayed in frame with V and J; all others were non-productive. Following IMGT convention, CDR3 was defined as the stretch from the second conserved V-encoded cysteine up to the conserved J-encoded phenylalanine. The earlier analysis of more than 450 of the donors excluded sequences that lacked an unambiguous match to a single V gene segment. In an earlier analysis of several hundred of the donors, V segments were called functional above 56.7% productive rearrangements and were called segregating when the between-donor standard deviation exceeded 5%. To diagnose cytomegalovirus status from the catalog of TCR beta chain sequences, a statistical classification framework was built. A later analysis assigned V and J genes by comparing TCR nucleotide sequences with IMGT/GENE-DB human TR gene sequences. The TCRdist pipeline was used in a later analysis to assign CDR3 sequences and most-parsimonious VDJ recombination scenarios. In a later analysis, each TCR beta chain was defined by its CDR3 amino acid sequence together with its V-gene family, and reads lacking a unique V-gene family were excluded. In a later analysis, fewer than 650 highly shared, low-generation-probability nucleotide sequences were removed to address suspected cross-contamination and a sequencing artifact. In a later analysis, a clonal expansion index was calculated for each public chain from normalized within-repertoire ranks of inferred template counts. Generation probabilities in a later analysis came from a VDJ recombination model fitted to out-of-frame rearrangements, and those results were checked against IGoR. In a later analysis, TCR-TCR, TCR-HLA and TCR-CMV co-occurrence was scored with hypergeometric tests, and a repertoire-size bias correction was applied to TCR pairs. To estimate false discovery rates, a later analysis permuted the HLA or CMV assignments 20 times. A later analysis grouped co-occurring TCRs with DBSCAN, adding TCRdist sequence similarity when clustering within HLA-allele-positive subsets. Repertoires with fewer than 30,000 or more than 120,000 public chains were left out of co-occurrence clustering, as were a handful of repertoires with anomalous nucleotide sharing. TCRdb took this table from immuneACCESS and kept in-frame rearrangements with V and J called. Such tables lack part of the clones; where checked against another copy, unresolved V genes explain under half of the gap, and the rest is unexplained. D and trimming come from the DNA, and the V and J calls and clone size come from that table. A total of more than 95,000 clones appear in this sample, 12% to 15% of them only once. Roughly 0.79% of the sample comes from the top ten.

This sequence was found in a female donor in good health and CMV-seronegative. The source material was PBMCs. The chain was built from TRBV4-3 and TRBJ1-3, and possibly TRBD1, on 5 matching bases. Read as DNA, the sequence is TGCGCCAGCAGCCAAGATAAGGGGAATACCTCGCTTGAAAACACCATATATTTT. This encodes CASSQDKGNTSLENTIYF.